These 9 T cell receptor beta chains share one sample of origin, sequenced in a study of read filtering for tumor transcriptome and immune sequencing. The library was built from about 400 ng RNA with molecular barcoded adaptors for alpha/delta and beta/gamma chains. TCRdb recomputed calls from the reads with MiXCR, one row per CDR3 protein. The profile shows 40,000 or so distinct CDR3 sequences, 14% of them singletons. Sequencing was done on a sample of a population of CD138-negative cells sorted from bone marrow. The receptors originated from a donor aged 40 or older with multiple myeloma.

This clonotype has ten or more counts. The V and J genes are TRBV3-1 and TRBJ2-1; 8 positions agree with TRBD2. The ends lost 0 bases at V and 8 bases at J; junction bases unmatched: 6. The CDR3 extends over 15 amino acids. Germline CDR1 and CDR2: LGHDT and YNNKEL (reference sequence). CDR3 DNA: TGTGCCAGCAGCCAAGACGGCGCGGGGGGAGATGAGCAGTTCTTC. Translating gives CASSQDGAGGDEQFF.

On this clonotype itself: A much larger clone is a single base away; this may be a read error. The chain's CDR3 is CASSRIQGGYGYTF. The CDR3 nucleotides are TGTGCCAGCAGTCGAATACAGGGAGGCTATGGCTACACCTTC. This chain links TRBV27 with TRBJ1-2; possible D gene TRBD1, 6 bases. CDR3 size: 14 residues. Germline CDR1 and CDR2: MNHEY and SMNVEV (reference sequence). Deletions cut 5 bases from V and 4 bases from J, with 14 bases between.

This clonotype was picked up many times. V and J are TRBV20-1 and TRBJ2-5; no clear D. This CDR3 has 13 amino acids. Germline V gives CDR1 DFQATT, CDR2 SNEGSKA (reference sequence). The V end lost 7 bases, the J end lost 2 bases, and 14 bases lay between the germline ends. For the CDR3, the DNA is TGCAGTGTCTATGCCCCCGTGCAAGAGACCCAGTACTTC. Its protein product is CSVYAPVQETQYF.

A few counts support this clonotype. A much larger clone differs from this one at a single base, so this may be a read error. The chain employs TRBV11-3 and TRBJ2-3; TRBD1 matches 7 bases. The trim removed 5 bases at V and 1 base at J, leaving 0 bases unmatched. This CDR3 has 13 residues. CDR1 is SGHNT, CDR2 YENEEA, per germline. In DNA form, the CDR3 reads TGTGCCAGCAGCCAGGGGGGCACAGATACGCAGTATTTT. This sequence encodes CASSQGGTDTQYF.

In its sample, this clonotype was seen many times. As DNA, the CDR3 is TGTGCCTCACGACGCTCCTACGAGCAGTACTTC. It codes for CASRRSYEQYF. The chain is built from TRBV28 and TRBJ2-7; unclear D gene. Trimming left V 11 bases short and J 0 bases short, with 8 bases between. Germline CDR1 MDHEN, CDR2 SYDVKM. The CDR3 totals 11 residues.

This clonotype was seen more than once but under ten times. V is TRBV5-4 and J is TRBJ2-7; D is perhaps TRBD1 or TRBD2 (6 bases each). V shed 4 bases and J shed 2 bases, with 25 bases lying between them. The CDR3 has 18 amino acids. Looked up from germline, CDR1 is SGHNT and CDR2 is YYREEE (reference sequence). The DNA of the CDR3 is TGTGCCAGCAGCCCACCCCGAATCGGGGGCGCGACTGCCTACGAGCAGTACTTC. Its translation: CASSPPRIGGATAYEQYF.

Ten or more counts support this clonotype. The V call is TRBV28, the J call TRBJ2-7, with TRBD1 matching over 7 bases. Germline CDR1 MDHEN, CDR2 SYDVKM. This CDR3 region has 12 residues. V trimming: 4 bases; J trimming: 3 bases; junction bases outside the gene matches: 0. The CDR3 bases are TGTGCCAGCAGTTGGACAGGCTACGAGCAGTACTTC. Its protein is CASSWTGYEQYF. Supplemented by reference TRBV28 and TRBJ2-7, the full variable domain reads DVKVTQSSRYLVKRTGEKVFLECVQDMDHENMFWYRQDPGLGLRLIYFSYDVKMKEKGDIPEGYSVSREKKERFSLILESASTNQTSMYLCASSWTGYEQYFGPGTRLTVT.

The rearrangement uses TRBV20-1 and TRBJ2-1; 7 bases fit TRBD2. Germline V gene lookup returns CDR1 DFQATT and CDR2 SNEGSKA (reference sequence). This CDR3 is 15 amino acids long. With 3 bases clipped from V and 8 bases from J, the junction kept 13 bases outside the gene matches. DNA of the CDR3: TGCAGTGCTAGCAGCTTAGCGGGCCGTCGTCATGAGCAGTTCTTC. As protein: CSASSLAGRRHEQFF.

Details on this clonotype: This could be a read error, since a much larger clone is one nucleotide away. The rearrangement uses TRBV7-9 and TRBJ1-5, with TRBD1 matching 7 bases. Per germline, CDR1 SEHNR and CDR2 FQNEAQ (reference sequence). Germline trimming cut 4 bases from V and 1 base from J; bases unmatched to any gene: 13. This CDR3 region has 18 residues. CDR3 region: CASSSTTGIGISNQPQHF. CDR3 bases: TGTGCCAGCAGCTCAACGACAGGGATCGGTATAAGCAATCAGCCCCAGCATTTT.